Sequencing of this TCR beta chain was carried out in a study of T-cell reconstitution after alpha-beta-depleted transplantation in children. Unique molecular identifiers were used in preparing the TCRbeta library. TCRdb called the PCR reads again in MiXCR, with one record for every CDR3 protein. The sample has roughly 500,000 distinct CDR3 sequences, roughly a tenth seen once. Germline V CDR1 and CDR2: LNHDA, SQIVND (reference sequence). This CDR3 spans 18 amino acids. V shed 4 bases, J shed 2 bases, and the junction held 12 bases outside the gene matches. As to this clonotype: With a much larger clone just one base away, this may be a read error. The conserved closing phenylalanine or tryptophan is absent in this CDR3, likely reflecting a read error.

The chain is built from TRBV19 and TRBJ2-5; TRBD2 matches 11 bases. This specimen was PBMCs, taken before TCRalphabeta/CD19-depleted stem cell transplant. This TCR derives from a child aged 2 to 15 with inherited bone marrow failure, due to receive a stem cell transplant. The CDR3 loop reads CASSTPPGLAGGQETQYS. CDR3 in DNA: TGTGCCAGTAGTACTCCTCCGGGGCTAGCGGGAGGACAAGAGACCCAGTACTCC.